One and the same sample provided the 14 T cell receptor beta chains below, sequenced in a study of response to subunit inactivated influenza vaccine. One entry per CDR3 protein, called by TCRdb with MiXCR from the RT-PCR reads. The sample contains 750,000 to 850,000 distinct CDR3 sequences, about 18% of which appear only once. This specimen was PBMCs from blood, taken 4 to 6 days after vaccination. The receptor source for this set is a man aged 50 to 60 who received an inactivated influenza vaccine.

This clonotype was counted a few times. J is TRBJ2-1 and V is TRBV24-1; 10 bases line up with TRBD1. Germline lookup yields CDR1 KGHDR and CDR2 SFDVKD. The CDR3 spans 17 residues. V was pared by 5 bases and J by 5 bases, with 11 bases of the junction left unmatched. The CDR3 nucleotides are TGTGCCACCAGTGGGACCTTGGGGACAGGGGTAAACAATGAGCAGTTCTTC. Its translation: CATSGTLGTGVNNEQFF.

About this clonotype: This may come from a read error, since a much larger clone is one base off. The rearrangement uses TRBV4-3 and TRBJ1-1, with TRBD1 identical over 8 bases. J was trimmed by 1 base and V by 0 bases; bases with no gene match: 10. The CDR3 covers 18 residues. Germline values: CDR1 LGHNA, CDR2 YSLEER. Here the CDR3 reads CASSQEGGPGTGNTEAFF. CDR3 DNA: TGCGCCAGCAGCCAAGAGGGGGGTCCCGGGACAGGGAACACTGAAGCTTTCTTT.

This chain joins TRBV7-2 and TRBJ2-5; 16 bases map to TRBD2. Per germline, CDR1 SGHTA and CDR2 FQGNSA. The CDR3 is made up of 17 amino acids. Unmatched junction bases numbered 6, after V lost 4 bases and J lost 4 bases. DNA for the CDR3: TGTGCCAGCAGCTCGGGACTAGCGGGAGGGGTAGGAGAGACCCAGTACTTC. Encoded protein: CASSSGLAGGVGETQYF.

The CDR3 nucleotides read TGTGCCAGCAGCTTAGGTTGGAGGACAACTATAGCCAAAAACATTCAGTACTTC. This sequence encodes CASSLGWRTTIAKNIQYF. The rearrangement uses TRBV7-8 and TRBJ2-4, with D possibly called TRBD1 or TRBD2 (5 bases each). CDR3 length: 18 amino acids. Germline CDR1 is SGHVS and CDR2 is FQNEAQ. V shed 1 base and J shed 0 bases, with 16 bases lying between them.

The J gene is TRBJ2-6, the V gene TRBV20-1, with 7 positions matching TRBD1. The CDR3 runs 19 residues. Trimming took 6 bases from V and 3 from J; bases not matched to a gene: 20. Germline V gene data show CDR1 as DFQATT and CDR2 as SNEGSKA (reference sequence). CDR3 DNA sequence: TGCAGTGCCCGGGAAATGGGGACAGTGGGCATGGGTGGGGCCAACGTCCTGACTTTC. Its protein product is CSAREMGTVGMGGANVLTF.

In this sample, this clonotype turned up a few times. The V call is TRBV28, the J call TRBJ2-7, with 7 bases identical to TRBD2. Per germline, CDR1 MDHEN and CDR2 SYDVKM. V trimming: 3 bases; J trimming: 6 bases; junction bases outside the gene matches: 8. The CDR3 extends over 14 amino acids. DNA for the CDR3: TGTGCCAGCAGTTTGCGGACTAGTCCGTTCGAGCAGTACTTC. This sequence encodes CASSLRTSPFEQYF.

This clonotype was picked up many times. V and J are TRBV9 and TRBJ2-3; 9 bases are a match to TRBD2. V lost 4 bases to trimming and J lost 2 bases; unmatched junction nucleotides: 8. Germline V gives CDR1 SGDLS, CDR2 YYNGEE. The CDR3 contains 16 residues. CDR3 bases: TGTGCCAGCAGCCTGAACCCTAGCGGGATCACAGATACGCAGTATTTT. This translates into CASSLNPSGITDTQYF.

The chain links TRBV6-4 to TRBJ2-5; unclear D gene. V was shortened by 3 bases and J by 4 bases, with 6 bases between the two germline ends. The germline V gene encodes CDR1 MRHNA and CDR2 SNTAGT. The CDR3 has 12 residues. CDR3 bases: TGTGCCAGCAGTGAAACCCTAGAGACCCAGTACTTC. This sequence encodes CASSETLETQYF.

V is TRBV5-1 and J is TRBJ1-4; no reliable D call. Germline CDR1 SGHRS, CDR2 YFSETQ. The CDR3 has 15 amino acids. Trimming stripped 4 bases from V and 0 bases from J, with 10 bases between. The CDR3, as DNA: TGCGCCAGCAGCCCCTGGATTACAACTAATGAAAAACTGTTTTTT. Its protein is CASSPWITTNEKLFF.

The chain recombines TRBV7-3 with TRBJ2-2; the match to TRBD2 covers 9 bases. CDR3 length equals 16 residues. Germline V gene data show CDR1 as SGHTA and CDR2 as FQGTGA. The V and J ends lost 1 base and 6 bases, in that order; junction bases with no gene match: 6. The CDR3: CASSLMVAGVAGELFF. CDR3 bases: TGTGCCAGCAGCTTAATGGTAGCGGGAGTTGCCGGGGAGCTGTTTTTT.

In its sample, this clonotype was seen once. Its ends do not fully match the called genes, so a read error is possible. The genes are TRBV11-2 and TRBJ2-5, with D unclear. The length of the CDR3 is 15 residues. CDR1 and CDR2 from the germline V gene are SGHAT and FQNNGV. Here the CDR3 reads CASRLDLGRKGTQYF. The CDR3 DNA reads as TGTGCCAGCAGATTAGATTTAGGACGCAAGGGGACCCAGTACTTC.

This clonotype has just one count. A much larger clonotype is one base distant, so this may be a read error. J is TRBJ1-2 and V is TRBV6-2 or TRBV6-3, with D unresolved. The CDR3 runs 13 residues. CDR1 and CDR2 from the germline V gene are MNHEY and SVGEGT. Written as DNA, the CDR3 is TGTGCCAACAGTATGAAGATTAACTATGGCTACACCTTC. It is translated as CANSMKINYGYTF.

The sample holds a few counts of this clonotype. This chain connects TRBV9 to TRBJ2-1; D remains unclear. This CDR3 region has 14 residues. Germline-derived CDR1 and CDR2 are SGDLS and YYNGEE. V lost 1 base and J lost 9, with 14 bases in between. The CDR3 sequence is CASSVMVGGGEQFF. The CDR3 DNA reads as TGTGCCAGCAGCGTAATGGTTGGCGGCGGTGAGCAGTTCTTC. The whole variable domain, remainder taken from reference TRBV9 and TRBJ2-1, is DSGVTQTPKHLITATGQRVTLRCSPRSGDLSVYWYQQSLDQGLQFLIQYYNGEERAKGNILERFSAQQFPDLHSELNLSSLELGDSALYFCASSVMVGGGEQFFGPGTRLTVL.

This clonotype was seen only a few times. The V call is TRBV4-1, the J call TRBJ2-1, with D perhaps TRBD2 (7 bases). Germline V CDR1 and CDR2: MGHRA, YSYEKL. V lost 0 bases and J lost 4, with 16 bases in between. This CDR3 has 17 amino acids. The CDR3 coding sequence is TGCGCCAGCAGCCAAGAGGGTGGGGGGGCCCGATACAATGAGCAGTTCTTC. As protein: CASSQEGGGARYNEQFF.